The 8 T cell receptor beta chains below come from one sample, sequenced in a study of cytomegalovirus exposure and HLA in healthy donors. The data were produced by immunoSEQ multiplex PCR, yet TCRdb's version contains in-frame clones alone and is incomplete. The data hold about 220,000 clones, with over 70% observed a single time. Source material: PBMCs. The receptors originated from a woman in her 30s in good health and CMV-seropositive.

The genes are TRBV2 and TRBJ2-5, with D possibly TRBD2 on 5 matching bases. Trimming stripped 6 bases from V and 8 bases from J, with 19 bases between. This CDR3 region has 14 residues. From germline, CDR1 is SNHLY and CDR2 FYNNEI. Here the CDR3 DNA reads TGTGCCAGCAGCCCCGCCGGCGCTAGCCGCACCCAGTACTTC. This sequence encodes CASSPAGASRTQYF.

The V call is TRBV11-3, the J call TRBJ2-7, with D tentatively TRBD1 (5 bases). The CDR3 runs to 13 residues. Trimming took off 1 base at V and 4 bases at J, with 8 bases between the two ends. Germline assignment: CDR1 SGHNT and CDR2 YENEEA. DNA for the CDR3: TGTGCCAGCAGCTTAGTGGGGCTTTACGAGCAGTACTTC. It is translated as CASSLVGLYEQYF.

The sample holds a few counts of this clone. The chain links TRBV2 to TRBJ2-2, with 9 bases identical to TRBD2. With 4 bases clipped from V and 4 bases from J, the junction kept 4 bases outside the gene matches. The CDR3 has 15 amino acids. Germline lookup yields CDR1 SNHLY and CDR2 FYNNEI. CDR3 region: CASSVQAGGTGELFF. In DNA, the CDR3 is TGTGCCAGCAGTGTGCAAGCGGGAGGCACCGGGGAGCTGTTTTTT.

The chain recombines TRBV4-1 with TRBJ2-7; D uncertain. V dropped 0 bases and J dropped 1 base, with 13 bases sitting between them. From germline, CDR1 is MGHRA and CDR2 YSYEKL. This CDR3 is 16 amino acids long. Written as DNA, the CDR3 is TGCGCCAGCAGCCAAGATAGGCGATGGCCTTCCTACGAGCAGTACTTC. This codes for CASSQDRRWPSYEQYF.

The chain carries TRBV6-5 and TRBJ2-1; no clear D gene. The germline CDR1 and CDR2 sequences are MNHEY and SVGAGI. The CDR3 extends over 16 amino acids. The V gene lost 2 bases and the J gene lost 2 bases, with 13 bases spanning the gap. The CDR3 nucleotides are TGTGCCAGCAGTTACAGGGCGGCTAAACCCTACAATGAGCAGTTCTTC. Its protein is CASSYRAAKPYNEQFF.

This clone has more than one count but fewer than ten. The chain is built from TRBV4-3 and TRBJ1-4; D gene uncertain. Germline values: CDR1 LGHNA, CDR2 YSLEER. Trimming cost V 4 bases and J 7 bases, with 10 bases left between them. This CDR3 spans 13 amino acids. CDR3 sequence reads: CASSRLVGEKLFF. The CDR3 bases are TGCGCCAGCAGCCGTTTAGTTGGTGAAAAACTGTTTTTT.

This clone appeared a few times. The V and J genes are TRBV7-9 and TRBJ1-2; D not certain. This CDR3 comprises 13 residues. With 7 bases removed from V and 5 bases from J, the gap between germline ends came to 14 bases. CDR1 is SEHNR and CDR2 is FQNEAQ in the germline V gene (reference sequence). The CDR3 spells CASTQLGVYGYTF. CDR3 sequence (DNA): TGTGCCAGCACCCAGTTAGGTGTGTATGGCTACACCTTC.

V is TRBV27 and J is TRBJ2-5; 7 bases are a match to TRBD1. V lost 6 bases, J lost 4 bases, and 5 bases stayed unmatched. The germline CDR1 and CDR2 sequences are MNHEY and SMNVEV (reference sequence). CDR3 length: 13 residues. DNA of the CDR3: TGTGCCAGCAGCGGGACAGACAGAGAGACCCAGTACTTC. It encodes CASSGTDRETQYF.